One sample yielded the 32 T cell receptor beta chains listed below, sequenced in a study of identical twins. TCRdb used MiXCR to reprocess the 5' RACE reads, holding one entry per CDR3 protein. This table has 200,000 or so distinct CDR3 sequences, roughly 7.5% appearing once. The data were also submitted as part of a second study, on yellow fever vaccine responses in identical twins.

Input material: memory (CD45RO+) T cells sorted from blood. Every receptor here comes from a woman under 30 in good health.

The CDR3 DNA is TGTGCCAGCAGTGAAAATCACGGGGTAGAGCAGTACTTC. Residues: CASSENHGVEQYF. This chain links TRBV6-1 with TRBJ2-7, with D possibly being TRBD2 (5 bases). The ends were cut back, 2 bases at V and 7 bases at J, with 12 bases in the middle. The CDR3 has 13 residues. Germline assignment: CDR1 MNHNS and CDR2 SASEGT.

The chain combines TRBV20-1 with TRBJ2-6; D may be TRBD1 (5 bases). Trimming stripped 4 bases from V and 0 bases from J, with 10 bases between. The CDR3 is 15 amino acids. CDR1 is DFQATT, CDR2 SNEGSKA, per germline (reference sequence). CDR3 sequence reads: CSATGNLSGANVLTF. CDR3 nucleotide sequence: TGCAGTGCTACAGGGAACCTCTCTGGGGCCAACGTCCTGACTTTC.

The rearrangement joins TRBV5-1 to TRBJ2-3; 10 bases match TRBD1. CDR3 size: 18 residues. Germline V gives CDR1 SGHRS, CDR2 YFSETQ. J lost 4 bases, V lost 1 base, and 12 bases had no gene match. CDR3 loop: CASSLLRGTGEFADTQYF. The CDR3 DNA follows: TGCGCCAGCAGCTTGCTCCGTGGGACAGGGGAGTTTGCAGATACGCAGTATTTT.

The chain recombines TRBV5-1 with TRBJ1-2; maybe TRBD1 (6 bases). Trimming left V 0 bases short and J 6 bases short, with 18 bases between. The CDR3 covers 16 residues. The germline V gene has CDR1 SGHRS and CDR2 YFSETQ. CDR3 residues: CASSLGTGKALDGYTF. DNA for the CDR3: TGCGCCAGCAGCTTGGGAACAGGGAAGGCATTGGATGGCTACACCTTC.

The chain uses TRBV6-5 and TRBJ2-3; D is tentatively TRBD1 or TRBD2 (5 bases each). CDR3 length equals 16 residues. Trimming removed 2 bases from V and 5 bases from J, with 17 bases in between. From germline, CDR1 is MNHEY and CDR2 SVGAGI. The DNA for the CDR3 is TGTGCCAGCAGTTACATGGGGAGTACTGGGGGAGATACGCAGTATTTT. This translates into CASSYMGSTGGDTQYF.

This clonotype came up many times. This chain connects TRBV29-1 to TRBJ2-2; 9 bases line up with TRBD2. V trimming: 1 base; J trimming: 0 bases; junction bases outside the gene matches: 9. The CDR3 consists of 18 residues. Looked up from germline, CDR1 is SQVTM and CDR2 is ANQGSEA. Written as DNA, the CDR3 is TGCAGCGTTGAAGTCGGTAGACTAGCGGAAACGAACACCGGGGAGCTGTTTTTT. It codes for CSVEVGRLAETNTGELFF.

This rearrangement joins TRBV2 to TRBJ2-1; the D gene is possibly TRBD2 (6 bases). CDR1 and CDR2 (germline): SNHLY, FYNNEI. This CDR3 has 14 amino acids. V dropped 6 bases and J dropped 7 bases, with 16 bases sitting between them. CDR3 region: CASRPPGLRNEQFF. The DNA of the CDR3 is TGTGCCAGCAGGCCTCCGGGACTTAGGAATGAGCAGTTCTTC.

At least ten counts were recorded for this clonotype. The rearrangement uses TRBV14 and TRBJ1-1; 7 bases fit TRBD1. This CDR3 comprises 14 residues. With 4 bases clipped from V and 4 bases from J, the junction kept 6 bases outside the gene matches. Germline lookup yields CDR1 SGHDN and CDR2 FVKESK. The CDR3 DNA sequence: TGTGCCAGCAGCCCTTGGGACAGAGTCACTGAAGCTTTCTTT. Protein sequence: CASSPWDRVTEAFF.

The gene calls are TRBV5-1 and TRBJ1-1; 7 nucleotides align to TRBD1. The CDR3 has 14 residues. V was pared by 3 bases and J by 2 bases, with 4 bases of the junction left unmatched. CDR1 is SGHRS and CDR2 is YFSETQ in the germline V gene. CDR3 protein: CASSWGQQNTEAFF. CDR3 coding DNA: TGCGCCAGCAGCTGGGGACAGCAAAACACTGAAGCTTTCTTT.

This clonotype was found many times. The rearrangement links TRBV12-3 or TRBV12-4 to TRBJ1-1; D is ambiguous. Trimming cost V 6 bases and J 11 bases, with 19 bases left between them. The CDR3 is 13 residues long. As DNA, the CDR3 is TGTGCCAGCAGCCAGACCCTTGTGGAGAAGGCTTTCTTT. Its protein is CASSQTLVEKAFF.

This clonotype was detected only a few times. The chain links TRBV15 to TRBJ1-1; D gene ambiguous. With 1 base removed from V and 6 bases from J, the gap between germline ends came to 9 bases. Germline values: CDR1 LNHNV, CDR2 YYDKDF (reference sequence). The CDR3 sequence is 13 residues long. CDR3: CATSRGIEAEAFF. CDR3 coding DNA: TGTGCCACCAGCAGAGGGATAGAGGCTGAAGCTTTCTTT.

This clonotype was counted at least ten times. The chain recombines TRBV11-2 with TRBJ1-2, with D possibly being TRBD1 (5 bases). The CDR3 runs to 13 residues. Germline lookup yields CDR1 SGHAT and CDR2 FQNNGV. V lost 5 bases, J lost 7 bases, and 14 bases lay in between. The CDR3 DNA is TGTGCCAGCAGCCTACCGACAGAGGCTGGCTACACCTTC. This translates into CASSLPTEAGYTF.

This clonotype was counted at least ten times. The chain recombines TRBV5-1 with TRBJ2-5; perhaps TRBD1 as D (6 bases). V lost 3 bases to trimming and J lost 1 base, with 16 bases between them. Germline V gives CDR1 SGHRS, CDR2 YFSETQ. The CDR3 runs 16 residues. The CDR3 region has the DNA TGCGCCAGCAGCTCGACAGGAACAAGCCCCCAAGAGACCCAGTACTTC. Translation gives CASSSTGTSPQETQYF.

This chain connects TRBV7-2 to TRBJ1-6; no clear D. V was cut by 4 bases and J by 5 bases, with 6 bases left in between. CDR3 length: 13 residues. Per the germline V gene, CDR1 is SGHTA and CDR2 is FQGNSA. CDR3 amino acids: CASSYKNNSPLHF. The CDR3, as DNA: TGTGCCAGCAGCTACAAAAATAATTCACCCCTCCACTTT.

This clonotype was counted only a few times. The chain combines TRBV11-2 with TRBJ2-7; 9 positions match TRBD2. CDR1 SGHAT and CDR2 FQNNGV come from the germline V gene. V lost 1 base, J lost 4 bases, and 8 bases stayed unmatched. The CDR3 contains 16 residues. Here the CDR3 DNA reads TGTGCCAGCAGCTTAGGGCGGAGCGGGGGGTCTTACGAGCAGTACTTC. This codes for CASSLGRSGGSYEQYF.

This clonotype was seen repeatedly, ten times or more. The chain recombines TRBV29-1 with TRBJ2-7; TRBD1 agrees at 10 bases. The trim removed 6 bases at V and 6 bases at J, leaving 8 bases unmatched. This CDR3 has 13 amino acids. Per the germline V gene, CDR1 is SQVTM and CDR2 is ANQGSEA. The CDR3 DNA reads TGCAGCGTGGCCCCGGGACAGGGGAGCGAGCAGTACTTC. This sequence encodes CSVAPGQGSEQYF.

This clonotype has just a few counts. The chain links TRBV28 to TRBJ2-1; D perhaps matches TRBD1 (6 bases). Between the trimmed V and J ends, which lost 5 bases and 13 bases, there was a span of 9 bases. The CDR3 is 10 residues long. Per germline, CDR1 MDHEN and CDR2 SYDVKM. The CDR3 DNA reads TGTGCCAGCAGTCACAGGGACCAGTTCTTC. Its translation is CASSHRDQFF.

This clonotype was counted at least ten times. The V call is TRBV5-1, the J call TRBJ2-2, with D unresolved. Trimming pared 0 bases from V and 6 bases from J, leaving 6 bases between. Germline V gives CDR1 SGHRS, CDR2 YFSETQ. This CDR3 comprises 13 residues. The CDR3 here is CASSLDAAGELFF. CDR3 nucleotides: TGCGCCAGCAGCTTGGATGCCGCCGGGGAGCTGTTTTTT.

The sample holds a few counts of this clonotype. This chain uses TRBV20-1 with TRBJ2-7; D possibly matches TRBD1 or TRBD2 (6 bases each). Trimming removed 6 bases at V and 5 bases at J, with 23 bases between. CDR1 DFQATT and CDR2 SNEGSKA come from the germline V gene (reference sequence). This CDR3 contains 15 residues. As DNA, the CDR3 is TGCAGTGCCCCAGCGGGCAGGGGAAACCCCCACGAGCAGTACTTC. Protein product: CSAPAGRGNPHEQYF.

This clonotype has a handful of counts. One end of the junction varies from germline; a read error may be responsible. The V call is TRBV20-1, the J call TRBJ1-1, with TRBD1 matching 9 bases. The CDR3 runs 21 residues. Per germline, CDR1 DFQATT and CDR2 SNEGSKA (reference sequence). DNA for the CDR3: TGCTGTGCTAATTGGATTAGACCAGGGACAGGGAGGGGGTTAGGGGACACTGAAGCTTTCTTT. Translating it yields CCANWIRPGTGRGLGDTEAFF.

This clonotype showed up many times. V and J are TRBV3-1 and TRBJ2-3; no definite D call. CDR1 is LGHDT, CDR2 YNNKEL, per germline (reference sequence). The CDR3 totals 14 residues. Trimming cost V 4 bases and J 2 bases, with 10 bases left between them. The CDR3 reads CASSRLHHTDTQYF. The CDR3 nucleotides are TGTGCCAGCAGCCGCCTTCACCACACAGATACGCAGTATTTT.

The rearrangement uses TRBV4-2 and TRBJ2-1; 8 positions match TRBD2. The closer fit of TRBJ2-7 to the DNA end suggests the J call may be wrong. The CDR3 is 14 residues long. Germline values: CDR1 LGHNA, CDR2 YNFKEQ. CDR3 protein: CASSQDGREDEQYF. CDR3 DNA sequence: TGTGCCAGCAGCCAAGACGGGAGGGAAGACGAGCAGTACTTC.

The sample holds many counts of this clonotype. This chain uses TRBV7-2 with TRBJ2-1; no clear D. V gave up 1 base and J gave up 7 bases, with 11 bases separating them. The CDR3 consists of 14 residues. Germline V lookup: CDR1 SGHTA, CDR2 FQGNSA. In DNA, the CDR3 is TGTGCCAGCAGCTTAGTATCCACCGCGAATGAGCAGTTCTTC. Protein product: CASSLVSTANEQFF.

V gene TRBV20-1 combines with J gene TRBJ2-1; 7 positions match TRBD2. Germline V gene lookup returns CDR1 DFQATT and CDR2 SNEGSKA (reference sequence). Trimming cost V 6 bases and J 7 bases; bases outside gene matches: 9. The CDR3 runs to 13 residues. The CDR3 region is CSAVSGTWNEQFF. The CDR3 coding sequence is TGCAGTGCAGTCAGCGGGACCTGGAATGAGCAGTTCTTC.

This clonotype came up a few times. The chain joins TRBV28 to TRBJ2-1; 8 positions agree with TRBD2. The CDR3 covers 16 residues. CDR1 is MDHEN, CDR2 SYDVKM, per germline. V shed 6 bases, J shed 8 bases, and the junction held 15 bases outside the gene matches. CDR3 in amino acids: CASRQTTSGGGDEQFF. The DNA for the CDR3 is TGTGCCAGCAGACAAACCACTAGCGGAGGAGGGGATGAGCAGTTCTTC.

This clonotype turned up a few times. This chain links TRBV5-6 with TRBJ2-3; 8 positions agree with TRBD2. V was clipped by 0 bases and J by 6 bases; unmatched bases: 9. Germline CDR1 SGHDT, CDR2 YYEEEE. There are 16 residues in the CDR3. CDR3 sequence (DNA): TGTGCCAGCAGCTTGGGTCTCGGGGGGGCCTTCGATACGCAGTATTTT. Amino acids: CASSLGLGGAFDTQYF. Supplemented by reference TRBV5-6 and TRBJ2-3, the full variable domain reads DAGVTQSPTHLIKTRGQQVTLRCSPKSGHDTVSWYQQALGQGPQFIFQYYEEEERQRGNFPDRFSGHQFPNYSSELNVNALLLGDSALYLCASSLGLGGAFDTQYFGPGTRLTVL.

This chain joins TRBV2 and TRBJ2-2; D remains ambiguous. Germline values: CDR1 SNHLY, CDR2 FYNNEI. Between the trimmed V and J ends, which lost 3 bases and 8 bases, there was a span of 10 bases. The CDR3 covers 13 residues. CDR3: CASSDYIPGELFF. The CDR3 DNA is TGTGCCAGCAGTGATTATATCCCGGGGGAGCTGTTTTTT. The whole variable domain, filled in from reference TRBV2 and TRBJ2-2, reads EPEVTQTPSHQVTQMGQEVILRCVPISNHLYFYWYRQILGQKVEFLVSFYNNEISEKSEIFDDQFSVERPDGSNFTLKIRSTKLEDSAMYFCASSDYIPGELFFGEGSRLTVL.

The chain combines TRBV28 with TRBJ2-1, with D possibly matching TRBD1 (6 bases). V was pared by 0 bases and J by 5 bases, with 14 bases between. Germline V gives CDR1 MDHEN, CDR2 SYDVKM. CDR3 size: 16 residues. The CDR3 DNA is TGTGCCAGCAGTTTATGGGGTCGGACAGAGCACAATGAGCAGTTCTTC. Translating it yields CASSLWGRTEHNEQFF.

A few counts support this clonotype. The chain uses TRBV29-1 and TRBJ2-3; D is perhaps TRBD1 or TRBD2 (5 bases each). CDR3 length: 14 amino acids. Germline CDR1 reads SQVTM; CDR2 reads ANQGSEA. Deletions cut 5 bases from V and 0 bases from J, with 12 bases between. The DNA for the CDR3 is TGCAGCGTTCACGGGGCTCATAGCACAGATACGCAGTATTTT. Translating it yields CSVHGAHSTDTQYF.

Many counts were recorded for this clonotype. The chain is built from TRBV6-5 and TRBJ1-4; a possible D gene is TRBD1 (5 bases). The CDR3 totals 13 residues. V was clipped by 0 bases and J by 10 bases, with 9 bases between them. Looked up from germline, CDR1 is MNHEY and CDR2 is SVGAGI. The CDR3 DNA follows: TGTGCCAGCAGTTACTCGAGTGGGGGAAAACTGTTTTTT. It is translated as CASSYSSGGKLFF.

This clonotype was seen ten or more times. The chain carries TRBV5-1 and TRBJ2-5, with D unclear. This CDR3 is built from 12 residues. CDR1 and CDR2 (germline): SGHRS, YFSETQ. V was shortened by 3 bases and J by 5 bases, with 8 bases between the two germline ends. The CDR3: CASSSRRETQYF. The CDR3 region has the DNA TGCGCCAGCAGCTCGAGGCGGGAGACCCAGTACTTC.

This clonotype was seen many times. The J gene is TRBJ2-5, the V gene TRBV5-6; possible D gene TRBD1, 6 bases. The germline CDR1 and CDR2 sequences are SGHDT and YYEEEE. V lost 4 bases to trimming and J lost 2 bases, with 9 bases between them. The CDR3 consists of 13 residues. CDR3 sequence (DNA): TGTGCCAGCAGCCCCGACAGGCAAGAGACCCAGTACTTC. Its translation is CASSPDRQETQYF.